A single sample gave rise to the 10 T cell receptor beta chains below, sequenced in a study of T cell responses to AZD1222 COVID-19 vaccine. TCRdb's table, derived via immunoSEQ multiplex PCR, lists solely in-frame clones and lacks some. This table has 180,000 or so clones, 80% to 95% appearing once. The source was peripheral blood, collected on day 0 of AZD1222 vaccination. The receptors shown here come from an adult in good health.

This clone has only one observation. This sequence joins TRBV19 and TRBJ1-2, with TRBD1 matching 8 bases. The CDR3 consists of 15 residues. V shed 3 bases, J shed 3 bases, and the junction held 6 bases outside the gene matches. Per the germline V gene, CDR1 is LNHDA and CDR2 is SQIVND (reference sequence). CDR3 sequence (DNA): TGTGCCAGTAGTATGCGGACAGGGCTCGACTATGGCTACACCTTC. Amino acid sequence: CASSMRTGLDYGYTF.

The chain combines TRBV6-5 with TRBJ1-5; tentative D call: TRBD1 (5 bases). The V gene's germline CDR1 is MNHEY and CDR2 SVGAGI. V gave up 2 bases and J gave up 2 bases, with 13 bases separating them. CDR3 length: 16 amino acids. Written as DNA, the CDR3 is TGTGCCAGCAGTTACGGGGCGGACAATCGCAATCAGCCCCAGCATTTT. It specifies CASSYGADNRNQPQHF.

This clone showed up just once. V is TRBV11-3 and J is TRBJ1-5; D is unclear. CDR3 length: 18 residues. Per the germline V gene, CDR1 is SGHNT and CDR2 is YENEEA. Trimming cost V 5 bases and J 0 bases, with 20 bases left between them. This CDR3 is CASSVRVIPNYSNQPQHF. For the CDR3, the DNA is TGTGCCAGCAGCGTGAGGGTCATCCCTAACTATAGCAATCAGCCCCAGCATTTT.

This chain joins TRBV24-1 and TRBJ1-3; D possibly corresponds to TRBD1 (6 bases). Germline V CDR1 and CDR2: KGHDR, SFDVKD. This CDR3 has 16 residues. The ends were cut back, 9 bases at V and 1 base at J, with 18 bases in the middle. In DNA form, the CDR3 reads TGTGCCACCCCACGACGGGGGCCAGGGTCTGGAAACACCATATATTTT. Translating it yields CATPRRGPGSGNTIYF.

The genes are TRBV7-9 and TRBJ1-3; D ambiguous. The germline gives CDR1 SEHNR, CDR2 FQNEAQ (reference sequence). V was cut by 7 bases and J by 0 bases, with 16 bases left in between. The CDR3 consists of 16 residues. CDR3 in DNA: TGTGCCAGCAACCAAATCGGGCAGGCCTCTGGAAACACCATATATTTT. This translates into CASNQIGQASGNTIYF.

The J gene is TRBJ2-5, the V gene TRBV2; D may be TRBD1 or TRBD2 (6 bases each). CDR1 and CDR2 from the germline V gene are SNHLY and FYNNEI. The length of the CDR3 is 12 residues. V lost 10 bases and J lost 3, with 12 bases in between. The CDR3 spells CANRDLEETQYF. CDR3 nucleotide sequence: TGTGCCAACAGGGACTTGGAAGAGACCCAGTACTTC.

The rearrangement uses TRBV24-1 and TRBJ2-3; TRBD2 matches 10 bases. After removal of 1 base from V and 1 base from J, the junction contained 4 bases not matched to a gene. The CDR3 is 17 amino acids. Germline assignment: CDR1 KGHDR and CDR2 SFDVKD. This chain's CDR3 is CATSDFSSGGGTDTQYF. DNA of the CDR3: TGTGCCACCAGTGATTTTTCGAGCGGGGGGGGCACAGATACGCAGTATTTT.

The rearrangement uses TRBV5-1 and TRBJ1-1, with D perhaps matching TRBD1 (5 bases). The CDR3 loop spans 13 amino acids. Germline CDR1 SGHRS, CDR2 YFSETQ. The germline V and J ends were trimmed by 0 bases and 5 bases, with 8 bases remaining between them. CDR3 nucleotide sequence: TGCGCCAGCAGCTTGGGACCAGGGACTGAAGCTTTCTTT. Translation gives CASSLGPGTEAFF.

This rearrangement joins TRBV10-1 to TRBJ2-2; TRBD1 aligns across 9 bases. Germline CDR1 reads WNHNN; CDR2 reads SYGVQD (reference sequence). The CDR3 runs 16 residues. Unmatched junction bases numbered 7, after V lost 2 bases and J lost 6 bases. CDR3 sequence reads: CASSELGQGFAGELFF. The CDR3 bases are TGCGCCAGCAGTGAGCTGGGACAGGGATTTGCCGGGGAGCTGTTTTTT.

In regard to this clone: At one of its ends the junction is not consistent with the germline gene, which may arise from a read error. This sequence joins TRBV6-5 and TRBJ2-1; 7 positions agree with TRBD2. The CDR3 has 15 amino acids. Germline V gives CDR1 MNHEY, CDR2 SVGAGI. CDR3 DNA sequence: TGTGCCAGCAGCAGGACTAGAGGTTCCTCCAATGAGCAGTTCTTC. Encoded protein: CASSRTRGSSNEQFF.